This TCR beta chain stems from a study of early T cells in non-severe SARS-CoV-2 infection. The overall study: Chains from this unsorted whole-blood bulk RNA could not be paired.

Findings and caveats of the study: Anti-spike CD8 responses were favored in VDJdb matching, and private and CD4 specificities were missed.

This clonotype was seen repeatedly, ten times or more. Its antigen remains unidentified. The protocol attached unique molecular identifiers to individual cDNA molecules. TCRdb re-called the 5' RACE reads with MiXCR, one entry per CDR3 protein. The sample has roughly 110,000 distinct CDR3 sequences, 8.5% to 14% seen once. Germline CDR1 reads SGHAT; CDR2 reads FQNNGV. This CDR3 has 13 amino acids. J was trimmed by 6 bases and V by 0 bases; bases with no gene match: 0. The specimen was whole blood. This TCR came from an adult who was a healthcare worker with PCR-confirmed SARS-CoV-2 infection or an uninfected control (not recorded which). The chain links TRBV11-2 to TRBJ2-3; 7 nucleotides align to TRBD2. Here the CDR3 DNA reads TGTGCCAGCAGCTTAGAGCGGGGGGATACGCAGTATTTT. Residues: CASSLERGDTQYF.